The present T cell receptor beta chain was sequenced within a study of blood T cell repertoires in COVID-19 (dated by TCRdb to the early 2020s). For the study in its entirety: Collaborator samples came from the United States, Italy and Spain and covered acute and convalescent phases of COVID-19. The prospective study material was composed of cDNA or gDNA derived from T cells, B-cell-depleted T cells, or PBMCs. Where available, HLA class I and class II types were obtained from metadata supplied by the sample provider rather than from assay-based typing. Deeply sampled blood TCRbeta repertoires from subjects exposed to, actively infected with, or recovered from COVID-19 were included in the dataset. The samples were drawn from two sources: the first 160 participants of the ongoing ImmuneRACE study, and some 1,300 subjects contributed by 6 global collaborators. The sample metadata nearly always contained a de-identified subject ID, COVID-19 status, age in years and sex. The repertoires were made available in a free public database intended to serve as a resource for research on the immune response to SARS-CoV-2.

At one collaborating source in Seattle, patients were enrolled during active infection and were followed longitudinally through the course of disease. Collaborating institutions collected whole blood in K2EDTA tubes following their own protocols. For TCRbeta analysis, collaborator samples were shipped as frozen whole blood, as isolated PBMCs, or as DNA extracted from either sample type. The immunoSEQ Assay, a bias-controlled multiplex PCR, was used to amplify TCRbeta CDR3 regions from genomic DNA. The published analysis was carried out like this. Within the assay, amplification of reference gene primers was used to estimate how many nucleated cells each sample contained. To quantify the absolute abundance of each unique TCRbeta CDR3 rearrangement, sequence reads were collapsed and filtered. For each sample, productive Simpson clonality was calculated as the square root of Simpson's diversity index across productive rearrangements. TCRdb retrieved this table from immuneACCESS and kept in-frame rearrangements only. Not all clones are present; in checked studies, unresolved V genes account for under half, and no reason is known for the remainder. D and trimming come from the DNA, and the V and J calls and clone size come from that table. The sample data list roughly 320,000 clones, and 89% of these were observed just once. About 1.7% of the sample rests with the top ten.

To note about this clone: Its antigen is still unknown. Per-nucleotide qualities are absent, and no much larger clonotype sits a single base away.

Broad study findings and their caveats: Clinical and demographic metadata were provided uncurated, with the amount varying by source and participant.

The CDR3 numbers 14 residues from cysteine through phenylalanine. Of all the DNA, just the CDR3 is kept, 42 bases in frame from base 1. Trimming removed 5 bases from V and 8 bases from J, leaving 17 bases between the germline ends. CDR1 and CDR2 (SSHAT, FNYEAQ) derive from the germline V gene (reference sequence). This sequence was found in a woman in her twenties or thirties with COVID-19, enrolled during active disease. Here the chain combines TRBV7-7 and TRBJ2-3, with a weak D call of TRBD1 (5 bases match). The sequenced sample consisted of peripheral blood. This receptor has the CDR3 CASSQNSQESTQYF. Here is the DNA: TGTGCCAGCAGCCAAAACTCACAGGAAAGTACGCAGTATTTT.